These 7 T cell receptor beta chains were sequenced from one sample in a study of cytomegalovirus exposure and HLA in healthy donors. Use of 60 Vbeta and 13 Jbeta primers characterized the PCR. This table comes from immunoSEQ multiplex PCR, and its TCRdb copy is limited to in-frame clones, with some not included. The sample consists of approximately 290,000 clones, under 90% of them appearing once. The sequenced sample was PBMCs. The receptors were sampled from a girl aged 2-15 years in good health and CMV-seronegative.

The chain is built from TRBV4-1 and TRBJ1-1; 9 nucleotides match TRBD1. V lost 4 bases to trimming and J lost 1 base; unmatched junction nucleotides: 10. Germline V gene sequence: CDR1 MGHRA, CDR2 YSYEKL. This CDR3 is built from 17 residues. CDR3 bases: TGCGCCAGCAGCCCCCGAACACAGGGGGCTAAGAACACTGAAGCTTTCTTT. It is translated as CASSPRTQGAKNTEAFF.

This clone showed up just a few times. The V and J genes are TRBV7-9 and TRBJ2-2, with 7 bases aligning to TRBD1. Trimming removed 2 bases from V and 2 bases from J; junction bases left unmatched: 8. The V gene's germline CDR1 is SEHNR and CDR2 FQNEAQ (reference sequence). CDR3 length: 17 amino acids. CDR3 DNA: TGTGCCAGCAGCTTATTATCAGGGGGTCCCAACACCGGGGAGCTGTTTTTT. Amino acid sequence: CASSLLSGGPNTGELFF.

The chain links TRBV5-4 to TRBJ2-5, with a weak D call TRBD2 (7 bases). From germline, CDR1 is SGHNT and CDR2 YYREEE (reference sequence). The CDR3 runs 16 residues. The V gene lost 0 bases and the J gene lost 2 bases, with 14 bases spanning the gap. The CDR3 bases are TGTGCCAGCAGCTTGGCTTCAGGGAGGGGGCAAGAGACCCAGTACTTC. It yields the protein CASSLASGRGQETQYF.

The V and J genes are TRBV4-1 and TRBJ1-1, with D possibly TRBD1 on 6 matching bases. The CDR3 loop spans 15 amino acids. V lost 2 bases to trimming and J lost 8 bases, with 18 bases between them. In germline, CDR1 is MGHRA, CDR2 YSYEKL. CDR3: CASSQPAGAIPEAFF. The CDR3 bases are TGCGCCAGCAGCCAACCGGCGGGGGCCATCCCGGAAGCTTTCTTT.

This chain uses TRBV28 with TRBJ2-1; 7 nucleotides line up with TRBD2. CDR1 MDHEN and CDR2 SYDVKM come from the germline V gene. The CDR3 is 15 amino acids. V lost 7 bases to trimming and J lost 14 bases; unmatched junction nucleotides: 20. CDR3 loop: CASTQVRGRASLEFF. In DNA, the CDR3 is TGTGCCAGCACCCAGGTCAGAGGGAGGGCCAGTTTGGAGTTCTTC. The whole variable domain, filled in from reference TRBV28 and TRBJ2-1, reads DVKVTQSSRYLVKRTGEKVFLECVQDMDHENMFWYRQDPGLGLRLIYFSYDVKMKEKGDIPEGYSVSREKKERFSLILESASTNQTSMYLCASTQVRGRASLEFFGPGTRLTVL.

This clone was counted a few times. The chain is built from TRBV2 and TRBJ2-7; D is perhaps TRBD1 (5 bases). There are 14 residues in the CDR3. V lost 3 bases, J lost 2 bases, and 11 bases lay in between. Germline lookup yields CDR1 SNHLY and CDR2 FYNNEI. The CDR3 coding sequence is TGTGCCAGCAGTGATAGGTCAGGGCCCTACGAGCAGTACTTC. Protein sequence: CASSDRSGPYEQYF.

The CDR3 DNA is TGTGCCAGCAGCCAGGTGGACAGGGCTCCCACAGATACGCAGTATTTT. It translates to CASSQVDRAPTDTQYF. The gene calls are TRBV7-8 and TRBJ2-3; 8 bases are a match to TRBD1. The CDR3 sequence is 16 residues long. V was pared by 5 bases and J by 2 bases, with 9 bases of the junction left unmatched. Looked up from germline, CDR1 is SGHVS and CDR2 is FQNEAQ.